These T cell receptor beta chains were read from a single sample in a study of blood T cell repertoires in COVID-19. The method was immunoSEQ multiplex PCR; TCRdb's version includes in-frame clones alone and lacks a portion of them. The data show about 190,000 clones, over 80% seen once. Specimen: PBMCs or T cells enriched from blood (not recorded which). These receptors all come from a woman younger than 45 who had been exposed to COVID-19. CDR3s include the opening cysteine and the closing phenylalanine or tryptophan. Each record gives: clone size, J gene, D gene, V gene, CDR3 DNA, CDR3 protein. A D gene is named only where the DNA matches it firmly. A row's size may be missing; if present it is once, few, many or a size class.

clone_size: -
j_call: TRBJ2-3
d_call: TRBD2
v_call: TRBV6-5
cdr3_nt: TGTGCCAGCAGTTACGAAAGCGGGGGGCCCACAGATACGCAGTATTTT
cdr3_aa: CASSYESGGPTDTQYF

clone_size: -
j_call: TRBJ1-2
d_call: TRBD1
v_call: TRBV30
cdr3_nt: TGTGCCTGGAGTGGAGACAGGGGGAGAAGGGGCTACACCTTC
cdr3_aa: CAWSGDRGRRGYTF

clone_size: -
j_call: TRBJ1-5
d_call: TRBD1
v_call: TRBV27
cdr3_nt: TGTGCCAGCAGTCCCGGGACAGGGTTCATCCAGCCCCAGCATTTT
cdr3_aa: CASSPGTGFIQPQHF

clone_size: -
j_call: TRBJ1-4
d_call: -
v_call: TRBV4-1
cdr3_nt: TGCGCCAGCAGCCAAGGGCCCGCTCTTCGCTCGAATGAAAAACTGTTTTTT
cdr3_aa: CASSQGPALRSNEKLFF

clone_size: -
j_call: TRBJ2-3
d_call: TRBD2
v_call: TRBV14
cdr3_nt: TGTGCCAGCAGCCAAGATCTTCACAGCGGGGTGGATTCAGATACGCAGTATTTT
cdr3_aa: CASSQDLHSGVDSDTQYF

clone_size: -
j_call: TRBJ2-1
d_call: TRBD2
v_call: TRBV4-1
cdr3_nt: TGCGCCAGCAGCCAACACTCTAGCGGGGGCTATGAGCAGTTCTTC
cdr3_aa: CASSQHSSGGYEQFF

clone_size: -
j_call: TRBJ1-1
d_call: TRBD1
v_call: TRBV9
cdr3_nt: TGTGCCAGCAGCGAGGTCTTGACAGGGGGGGCCCCTGAAGCTTTCTTT
cdr3_aa: CASSEVLTGGAPEAFF

clone_size: few
j_call: TRBJ1-4
d_call: -
v_call: TRBV6-2/TRBV6-3
cdr3_nt: TGTGCCAGCAGTTACGGCCTGCGGGAAAAACTGTTTTTT
cdr3_aa: CASSYGLREKLFF

clone_size: -
j_call: TRBJ1-5
d_call: TRBD1
v_call: TRBV30
cdr3_nt: TGTGCCTGGAGTGGGGGACAGGGGCAGCCCCAGCATTTT
cdr3_aa: CAWSGGQGQPQHF

clone_size: -
j_call: TRBJ2-7
d_call: TRBD1
v_call: TRBV23-1
cdr3_nt: TGCGCCAGCAGTCGCACGTGTCGGGACAGCCTCTACGAGCAGTACTTC
cdr3_aa: CASSRTCRDSLYEQYF

clone_size: few
j_call: TRBJ2-2
d_call: -
v_call: TRBV6-4
cdr3_nt: TGTGCCAGCAGTGAGGGGGGATCCACCGGGGAGCTGTTTTTT
cdr3_aa: CASSEGGSTGELFF

clone_size: -
j_call: TRBJ2-1
d_call: TRBD1
v_call: TRBV9
cdr3_nt: TGTGCCAGCAGCGTGACAGGGGGCTCATACAATGAGCAGTTCTTC
cdr3_aa: CASSVTGGSYNEQFF

clone_size: -
j_call: TRBJ1-4
d_call: -
v_call: TRBV12-3/TRBV12-4
cdr3_nt: TGTGCCAGCAGTTTATCGGTTCAAGAAAAACTGTTTTTT
cdr3_aa: CASSLSVQEKLFF

clone_size: -
j_call: TRBJ2-5
d_call: -
v_call: TRBV5-1
cdr3_nt: TGCGCCAGCAGCTTGCTCTTCCAAGAGACCCAGTACTTC
cdr3_aa: CASSLLFQETQYF

clone_size: once
j_call: TRBJ2-1
d_call: TRBD2
v_call: TRBV7-8
cdr3_nt: TGTGCCAGCAGCTTGGGACTAGCCTGGGAGCAGTTCTTC
cdr3_aa: CASSLGLAWEQFF

clone_size: -
j_call: TRBJ1-1
d_call: -
v_call: TRBV19
cdr3_nt: TGTGCCAGTTCTCCTTGGCGGAAAGACACTGAAGCTTTCTTT
cdr3_aa: CASSPWRKDTEAFF

clone_size: -
j_call: TRBJ1-6
d_call: TRBD1
v_call: TRBV12-5
cdr3_nt: TGTGCTAGTGTCCTGGACAGGGGCCCTCTCCACTTT
cdr3_aa: CASVLDRGPLHF

clone_size: -
j_call: TRBJ1-4
d_call: TRBD1
v_call: TRBV11-2
cdr3_nt: TGTGCCAGCAGCTTAGGGGATGAACAGGGGCGTTGGGGTGAAAAACTGTTTTTT
cdr3_aa: CASSLGDEQGRWGEKLFF

clone_size: -
j_call: TRBJ1-5
d_call: -
v_call: TRBV7-8
cdr3_nt: TGTGCCAGCAGCTTAGGCGGAACAGGAGCATATAGCAATCAGCCCCAGCATTTT
cdr3_aa: CASSLGGTGAYSNQPQHF

clone_size: -
j_call: TRBJ2-7
d_call: -
v_call: TRBV30
cdr3_nt: TGTGCCTGGAGTGTACTCCTCGAGCAGTACTTC
cdr3_aa: CAWSVLLEQYF

clone_size: -
j_call: TRBJ1-2
d_call: TRBD1
v_call: TRBV6-5
cdr3_nt: TGTGCCAGCAGTTATAACAGGGGGCAGGATGGCTACACCTTC
cdr3_aa: CASSYNRGQDGYTF

clone_size: few
j_call: TRBJ1-2
d_call: TRBD1
v_call: TRBV3-1/TRBV3-2
cdr3_nt: TGTGCCAGCAGCCAAGGACAGGGGGTGTATCAGTATGGCTACACCTTC
cdr3_aa: CASSQGQGVYQYGYTF

clone_size: -
j_call: TRBJ1-1
d_call: -
v_call: TRBV3-1/TRBV3-2
cdr3_nt: TGTGCCAGCAGCCAAGATCCGGCCAGGGGAATAGGGAACACTGAAGCTTTCTTT
cdr3_aa: CASSQDPARGIGNTEAFF

clone_size: -
j_call: TRBJ2-7
d_call: -
v_call: TRBV3-1/TRBV3-2
cdr3_nt: TGTGCCAGCAGCCAAGGGGACTCATCTTGGGGATTC
cdr3_aa: CASSQGDSSWGF

clone_size: -
j_call: TRBJ2-5
d_call: TRBD1
v_call: TRBV7-9
cdr3_nt: TGTGCCAGCAGCTCACAGGGGAAGGGAGAGACCCAGTACTTC
cdr3_aa: CASSSQGKGETQYF

clone_size: -
j_call: TRBJ1-1
d_call: -
v_call: TRBV30
cdr3_nt: TGTGCCTGGAGTCCGGACAGTATGAACACTGAAGCTTTCTTT
cdr3_aa: CAWSPDSMNTEAFF

clone_size: -
j_call: TRBJ2-3
d_call: -
v_call: TRBV12-3/TRBV12-4
cdr3_nt: TGTGCCAGCGGCCAGGGTACGCAGTATTTT
cdr3_aa: CASGQGTQYF

clone_size: -
j_call: TRBJ1-1
d_call: -
v_call: TRBV9
cdr3_nt: TGTGCCAGCAGCCCACAGCCAGGGGTGGTGAACACTGAAGCTTTCTTT
cdr3_aa: CASSPQPGVVNTEAFF

clone_size: -
j_call: TRBJ2-1
d_call: -
v_call: TRBV7-9
cdr3_nt: TGTGCCAGCAGCCCCAGGAATAGCAATGAGCAGTTCTTC
cdr3_aa: CASSPRNSNEQFF

clone_size: once
j_call: TRBJ1-5
d_call: -
v_call: TRBV5-1
cdr3_nt: TGCGCCAGCAGGTCAGATAGCAATCAGCCCCAGCATTTT
cdr3_aa: CASRSDSNQPQHF

clone_size: -
j_call: TRBJ1-5
d_call: -
v_call: TRBV3-1/TRBV3-2
cdr3_nt: TGTGCCAGCAGCCAAGATAGAGATCAGCCCCAGCATTTT
cdr3_aa: CASSQDRDQPQHF

clone_size: -
j_call: TRBJ2-1
d_call: TRBD2
v_call: TRBV27
cdr3_nt: TGTGCCAGCACGAGGGGAGGGGAGCAGTTCTTC
cdr3_aa: CASTRGGEQFF

clone_size: -
j_call: TRBJ1-2
d_call: -
v_call: TRBV10-2
cdr3_nt: TGCGCCAGCAGTGAGTCAGGAGGGGCAGGGGGCTACACCTTC
cdr3_aa: CASSESGGAGGYTF

clone_size: -
j_call: TRBJ1-1
d_call: -
v_call: TRBV7-9
cdr3_nt: TGTGCCAGCAGCCCCCGCGGCCACGGCTACACTGAAGCTTTCTTT
cdr3_aa: CASSPRGHGYTEAFF

clone_size: -
j_call: TRBJ1-6
d_call: -
v_call: TRBV9
cdr3_nt: TGTGCCAGCAGCCCCCGGTCGGGATCACCCCTCCACTTT
cdr3_aa: CASSPRSGSPLHF

clone_size: -
j_call: TRBJ1-5
d_call: TRBD1
v_call: TRBV7-3
cdr3_nt: TGTGCCAGCAGCTCCTGGACAGGGGGGGATCAGCCCCAGCATTTT
cdr3_aa: CASSSWTGGDQPQHF

clone_size: -
j_call: TRBJ2-7
d_call: TRBD1
v_call: TRBV9
cdr3_nt: TGTGCCAGCAGTGCACCGGGACAGGGGAGCGAGCAGTACTTC
cdr3_aa: CASSAPGQGSEQYF